This note documents a single T cell receptor (beta chain) sequence. Its specificity is not known. Trimming took 5 bases from V and 9 from J, leaving 19 bases between them. CDR1 is LNHDA, CDR2 SQIVND, per germline (reference sequence). The CDR3 is 14 residues long. The data originate from a study of OX40 agonist ivuxolimab in advanced cancers. Study summary: Ivuxolimab was administered intravenously to patients at 0.01 to 10 mg/kg every 2 weeks.

Data came from immunoSEQ multiplex PCR; TCRdb stores just in-frame clones and leaves some out. The profile covers about 79,000 clones, with about nine tenths appearing a single time and more than 5.5% taken by the ten largest. Patients were ineligible given autoimmune disease history or systemic immunosuppression. Study results and limitations: With doses of 0.1-3.0 mg/kg, partial responders showed among the lowest clonal expansion.

The sequence was obtained from an adult with an advanced solid tumor such as melanoma, head and neck, liver or kidney cancer. Sequencing was performed on CD4+ or CD8+ T cells sorted from blood, taken in a trial of the OX40 agonist ivuxolimab. The rearrangement joins TRBV19 to TRBJ1-2, with D possibly matching TRBD1 (6 bases). In DNA form, the CDR3 reads TGTGCCAGTAGTTCCCGGGACACCCTTCTGAGCTACACCTTC. Its translation: CASSSRDTLLSYTF.